A single sample gave rise to the 32 T cell receptor beta chains below, sequenced in a study of neoadjuvant nivolumab and ipilimumab in lung cancer. The repertoire was sequenced with immunoSEQ multiplex PCR; TCRdb's copy has only in-frame clones and lacks some. Among 28,000 or so clones listed, approximately 86% were seen once. The material sequenced was tumor tissue, taken after neoadjuvant nivolumab, alone or with ipilimumab, at or shortly before surgery. These receptors were obtained from an adult with non-small cell lung cancer.

The genes are TRBV18 and TRBJ1-2; 8 nucleotides align to TRBD1. V lost 6 bases, J lost 3 bases, and 9 bases stayed unmatched. The CDR3 has 15 amino acids. Per the germline V gene, CDR1 is KGHSH and CDR2 is LQKENI. DNA for the CDR3: TGTGCCAGCTCTCAAGGACAGGGTCGCGACTATGGCTACACCTTC. Protein sequence: CASSQGQGRDYGYTF.

The chain joins TRBV7-2 to TRBJ2-7; 7 bases line up with TRBD1. CDR1 is SGHTA and CDR2 is FQGNSA in the germline V gene. CDR3 length: 15 amino acids. The V segment lost 4 bases and the J segment 1 base; nucleotides outside the gene matches: 7. This CDR3 reads CASSSPGQRSYEQYF. DNA for the CDR3: TGTGCCAGCAGCTCTCCGGGACAGAGGTCCTACGAGCAGTACTTC.

V is TRBV29-1 and J is TRBJ1-1; 9 bases line up with TRBD1. The ends lost 7 bases at V and 3 bases at J; junction bases unmatched: 6. Germline V lookup: CDR1 SQVTM, CDR2 ANQGSEA. CDR3 length: 13 residues. The CDR3 DNA follows: TGCAGCGCAGGGGACAGGGTGGACACTGAAGCTTTCTTT. This encodes CSAGDRVDTEAFF.

The rearrangement links TRBV18 to TRBJ2-4, with 7 bases fitting TRBD2. With 2 bases clipped from V and 0 bases from J, the junction kept 7 bases outside the gene matches. Germline CDR1 KGHSH, CDR2 LQKENI. CDR3 length equals 17 residues. CDR3: CASSPLSGDLAKNIQYF. The DNA for the CDR3 is TGTGCCAGCTCACCATTGAGCGGGGACCTAGCCAAAAACATTCAGTACTTC.

The chain couples TRBV11-1 to TRBJ2-2; 7 nucleotides line up with TRBD2. The trim removed 7 bases at V and 4 bases at J, leaving 9 bases unmatched. CDR3 length equals 15 residues. Germline values: CDR1 SGHAT, CDR2 FQDESV (reference sequence). CDR3 sequence (DNA): TGTGCCAGCAATACCGGGCGGGAGTTCACCGGGGAGCTGTTTTTT. It is translated as CASNTGREFTGELFF.

The rearrangement uses TRBV5-1 and TRBJ2-3, with D hard to call. Trimming cost V 5 bases and J 1 base, with 8 bases left between them. CDR1 and CDR2 (germline): SGHRS, YFSETQ. The CDR3 has 13 amino acids. CDR3 loop: CASSPTGTDTQYF. CDR3 in DNA: TGCGCCAGCAGTCCTACAGGCACAGATACGCAGTATTTT.

The V and J genes are TRBV7-6 and TRBJ1-1; no definite D call. Per germline, CDR1 SGHVS and CDR2 FNYEAQ. Trimming shortened V by 1 base and J by 1 base, and 10 bases separated the two germline ends. This CDR3 is built from 15 residues. The CDR3 spells CASSLGAVGNTEAFF. CDR3 nucleotides: TGTGCCAGCAGCTTAGGGGCAGTAGGGAACACTGAAGCTTTCTTT.

The chain is built from TRBV5-6 and TRBJ1-3; the D gene is possibly TRBD1 (6 bases). Trimming removed 0 bases from V and 2 bases from J, with 18 bases in between. Germline CDR1 and CDR2: SGHDT and YYEEEE. The CDR3 is 18 amino acids. CDR3 bases: TGTGCCAGCAGCTTGGCAGGGGCCCGCGTGGGCCCTGGAAACACCATATATTTT. Its translation is CASSLAGARVGPGNTIYF.

The rearrangement uses TRBV5-4 and TRBJ2-2, with unresolved D. The CDR3 totals 15 residues. CDR1 SGHNT and CDR2 YYREEE come from the germline V gene (reference sequence). The V end was cut by 0 bases, the J end by 0 bases, with 6 bases between. In nucleotides, the CDR3 is TGTGCCAGCAGCTTGGGTGGCTCGAACACCGGGGAGCTGTTTTTT. Protein: CASSLGGSNTGELFF.

This sequence joins TRBV25-1 and TRBJ2-5; 7 bases are a match to TRBD2. CDR3 length equals 12 residues. CDR1 MGHDK and CDR2 SYGVNS come from the germline V gene. V trimming: 8 bases; J trimming: 5 bases; junction bases outside the gene matches: 5. The CDR3 is CASGRGGETQYF. The CDR3 DNA reads as TGTGCCAGCGGGAGGGGAGGGGAGACCCAGTACTTC.

The chain joins TRBV5-6 to TRBJ1-4; 7 positions match TRBD1. Losses at the gene ends were 4 bases for V and 6 bases for J; bases not matched to a gene: 3. This CDR3 has 13 residues. CDR1 SGHDT and CDR2 YYEEEE come from the germline V gene. This CDR3 reads CASSDRVHEKLFF. DNA of the CDR3: TGTGCCAGCAGCGACAGGGTGCATGAAAAACTGTTTTTT.

This clone appeared once. J is TRBJ2-1 and V is TRBV7-2, with D possibly matching TRBD1 (6 bases). There are 15 residues in the CDR3. Per the germline V gene, CDR1 is SGHTA and CDR2 is FQGNSA. Trimming removed 1 base from V and 8 bases from J, with 15 bases in between. As DNA, the CDR3 is TGTGCCAGCAGCTTAGGTCTACAGGGTAAGGATGAGCAGTTCTTC. Encoded protein: CASSLGLQGKDEQFF. The variable domain in full, completed from reference TRBV7-2 and TRBJ2-1, reads GAGVSQSPSNKVTEKGKDVELRCDPISGHTALYWYRQSLGQGLEFLIYFQGNSAPDKSGLPSDRFSAERTGGSVSTLTIQRTQQEDSAVYLCASSLGLQGKDEQFFGPGTRLTVL.

The genes are TRBV29-1 and TRBJ2-7; possibly TRBD2 for D (6 bases). This CDR3 spans 11 amino acids. Trimming cost V 7 bases and J 3 bases, with 10 bases left between them. The germline V gene has CDR1 SQVTM and CDR2 ANQGSEA. CDR3 coding DNA: TGCAGCGGGAGGGAAAACTACGAGCAGTACTTC. Translation gives CSGRENYEQYF.

This clone has only a few counts. The gene calls are TRBV4-1 and TRBJ1-2; 8 bases are shared with TRBD1. The length of the CDR3 is 14 residues. V lost 5 bases to trimming and J lost 7 bases; unmatched junction nucleotides: 9. Germline loops: CDR1 MGHRA, CDR2 YSYEKL. The CDR3 sequence: CASSALGQAVGYTF. CDR3 nucleotide sequence: TGCGCCAGCAGCGCTTTGGGACAGGCCGTTGGCTACACCTTC.

The rearrangement uses TRBV6-1 and TRBJ2-2; the D gene could be TRBD1 or TRBD2 (6 bases each). Germline CDR1 is MNHNS and CDR2 is SASEGT. V lost 8 bases and J lost 1, with 8 bases in between. This CDR3 has 13 residues. CDR3 in DNA: TGTGCCAGCCGGGGGCTGAACACCGGGGAGCTGTTTTTT. This encodes CASRGLNTGELFF.

J is TRBJ2-7 and V is TRBV5-6; perhaps TRBD1 as D (6 bases). The germline V gene encodes CDR1 SGHDT and CDR2 YYEEEE. Trimming stripped 1 base from V and 3 bases from J, with 14 bases between. The CDR3 length is 15 residues. The CDR3: CASSLKDRHYYEQYF. The CDR3 nucleotides are TGTGCCAGCAGCTTGAAAGACAGGCACTACTACGAGCAGTACTTC.

The V call is TRBV28, the J call TRBJ2-7; 8 positions agree with TRBD1. Losses at the gene ends were 1 base for V and 0 bases for J; bases not matched to a gene: 8. Germline V gene sequence: CDR1 MDHEN, CDR2 SYDVKM. The CDR3 runs 17 residues. CDR3 protein: CASSLSWGQANSYEQYF. The CDR3 DNA sequence: TGTGCCAGCAGTTTATCCTGGGGACAGGCTAACTCCTACGAGCAGTACTTC.

The chain links TRBV2 to TRBJ2-7; TRBD2 aligns across 8 bases. The junction had 5 bases not matched to a gene; V was cut back by 1 base and J by 0 bases. The CDR3 spans 16 residues. CDR1 and CDR2 (germline): SNHLY, FYNNEI. CDR3 loop: CASSEEGGRYSYEQYF. The CDR3 region has the DNA TGTGCCAGCAGTGAAGAGGGCGGGAGGTACTCCTACGAGCAGTACTTC.

This chain links TRBV29-1 with TRBJ1-1; TRBD1 might be the D (6 bases). CDR1 is SQVTM and CDR2 is ANQGSEA in the germline V gene. V lost 1 base, J lost 10 bases, and 16 bases lay in between. CDR3 length equals 13 residues. DNA for the CDR3: TGCAGCGTTGAAGTAGGGGGGGCTTCAAGAGCTTTCTTT. This sequence encodes CSVEVGGASRAFF.

The gene calls are TRBV27 and TRBJ1-4, with D possibly being TRBD1 (5 bases). V dropped 0 bases and J dropped 14 bases, with 13 bases sitting between them. The germline V gene encodes CDR1 MNHEY and CDR2 SMNVEV (reference sequence). The CDR3 runs 13 residues. As DNA, the CDR3 is TGTGCCAGCAGTTTATCCCTAACCGGGGGGCTGTTTTTT. Amino acid sequence: CASSLSLTGGLFF.

This chain uses TRBV11-2 with TRBJ2-7; D gene uncertain. The V gene lost 3 bases and the J gene lost 6 bases, with 18 bases spanning the gap. CDR1 is SGHAT and CDR2 is FQNNGV in the germline V gene. The CDR3 totals 15 residues. The CDR3 loop is CASSLVRDNGVEQYF. The CDR3, as DNA: TGTGCCAGCAGCTTGGTTCGTGACAATGGGGTCGAGCAGTACTTC.

This clone was counted between two and nine times. V and J are TRBV30 and TRBJ2-3; weak D call: TRBD1 (6 bases). V shed 2 bases and J shed 6 bases, with 9 bases lying between them. Germline loops: CDR1 GTSNPN, CDR2 SVGIG (reference sequence). The CDR3 extends over 12 amino acids. DNA for the CDR3: TGTGCCTGGAGTCTACAGGGCGATACGCAGTATTTT. The encoded protein is CAWSLQGDTQYF. The full variable domain, its missing parts supplied by reference TRBV30 and TRBJ2-3, is SQTIHQWPATLVQPVGSPLSLECTVEGTSNPNLYWYRQAAGRGLQLLFYSVGIGQISSEVPQNLSASRPQDRQFILSSKKLLLSDSGFYLCAWSLQGDTQYFGPGTRLTVL.

CDR3 coding DNA: TGCGCCAGCAGCCCGGGACTAGCGGGAGCTGAGCAGTTCTTC. Its protein product is CASSPGLAGAEQFF. The J gene is TRBJ2-1, the V gene TRBV5-1; 14 nucleotides agree with TRBD2. Germline trimming cut 4 bases from V and 9 bases from J; bases unmatched to any gene: 3. This CDR3 contains 14 residues. Looked up from germline, CDR1 is SGHRS and CDR2 is YFSETQ.

This chain links TRBV29-1 with TRBJ1-2, with 10 bases aligning to TRBD1. Trimming removed 6 bases from V and 4 bases from J; junction bases left unmatched: 8. The CDR3 contains 14 residues. The germline gives CDR1 SQVTM, CDR2 ANQGSEA. The CDR3 loop is CSVHQGQGGYGYTF. The CDR3 DNA is TGCAGCGTCCATCAAGGACAGGGGGGCTATGGCTACACCTTC.

This chain uses TRBV28 with TRBJ1-5; 8 bases line up with TRBD1. The germline V gene has CDR1 MDHEN and CDR2 SYDVKM. V gave up 10 bases and J gave up 7 bases; unmatched junction bases: 9. This CDR3 is built from 13 residues. CDR3 protein: CATKDRGGQPQHF. CDR3 bases: TGTGCCACCAAAGACAGGGGTGGACAGCCCCAGCATTTT. The whole variable domain, remainder taken from reference TRBV28 and TRBJ1-5, is DVKVTQSSRYLVKRTGEKVFLECVQDMDHENMFWYRQDPGLGLRLIYFSYDVKMKEKGDIPEGYSVSREKKERFSLILESASTNQTSMYLCATKDRGGQPQHFGDGTRLSIL.

The genes are TRBV5-1 and TRBJ1-1, with TRBD1 matching over 7 bases. J gave up 4 bases and V 0 bases, and 9 bases lay outside the gene matches. The CDR3 covers 16 residues. Germline lookup yields CDR1 SGHRS and CDR2 YFSETQ. In DNA, the CDR3 is TGCGCCAGCAGCTTGGTTTCGACAGGGCTCCTCACTGAAGCTTTCTTT. Its translation is CASSLVSTGLLTEAFF. Using reference TRBV5-1 and TRBJ1-1 for the parts outside the CDR3, the full variable domain is KAGVTQTPRYLIKTRGQQVTLSCSPISGHRSVSWYQQTPGQGLQFLFEYFSETQRNKGNFPGRFSGRQFSNSRSEMNVSTLELGDSALYLCASSLVSTGLLTEAFFGQGTRLTVV.

The chain employs TRBV6-5 and TRBJ2-2, with TRBD2 matching over 8 bases. The J segment lost 7 bases and the V segment lost 6 bases, leaving 1 base of the junction unmatched. The germline V gene encodes CDR1 MNHEY and CDR2 SVGAGI. This CDR3 spans 12 amino acids. The CDR3 nucleotides read TGTGCCAGCAGCCGGGGGGGCGGGGAGCTGTTTTTT. Protein: CASSRGGGELFF.

J is TRBJ1-5 and V is TRBV6-1; D gene ambiguous. V gave up 2 bases and J gave up 0 bases, with 8 bases separating them. Per germline, CDR1 MNHNS and CDR2 SASEGT. CDR3 length equals 15 residues. CDR3 sequence: CASSEMVLSNQPQHF. The CDR3 bases are TGTGCCAGCAGTGAAATGGTGCTTAGCAATCAGCCCCAGCATTTT.

The V and J genes are TRBV5-6 and TRBJ1-1; D is uncertain. The CDR3 covers 14 residues. The V end was cut by 4 bases, the J end by 6 bases, with 16 bases between. Germline V gene sequence: CDR1 SGHDT, CDR2 YYEEEE. CDR3 sequence (DNA): TGTGCCAGCAGCCCACTGAGGGAGCACGCTGAAGCTTTCTTT. Translated: CASSPLREHAEAFF.

The chain carries TRBV5-6 and TRBJ1-2; D gene uncertain. Germline V gene lookup returns CDR1 SGHDT and CDR2 YYEEEE. This CDR3 is 12 amino acids long. Trimming took 0 bases from V and 4 from J, leaving 4 bases between them. The CDR3 protein is CASSLDSYGYTF. CDR3 nucleotide sequence: TGTGCCAGCAGCTTGGACAGCTATGGCTACACCTTC. Using reference TRBV5-6 and TRBJ1-2 for the parts outside the CDR3, the full variable domain is DAGVTQSPTHLIKTRGQQVTLRCSPKSGHDTVSWYQQALGQGPQFIFQYYEEEERQRGNFPDRFSGHQFPNYSSELNVNALLLGDSALYLCASSLDSYGYTFGSGTRLTVV.

The chain is built from TRBV6-6 and TRBJ2-3, with D maybe TRBD1 (6 bases). V lost 7 bases, J lost 4 bases, and 21 bases lay in between. Germline V lookup: CDR1 MNHNY, CDR2 SVGAGI (reference sequence). This CDR3 is built from 16 residues. The CDR3 sequence: CASTPRVGRGADTQYF. The CDR3 bases are TGTGCCAGCACTCCCAGGGTGGGCAGGGGAGCAGATACGCAGTATTTT.

This clone was detected only once. The V gene is TRBV7-2, the J gene TRBJ2-1; 9 bases fit TRBD1. V was pared by 8 bases and J by 7 bases, with 12 bases of the junction left unmatched. Germline V lookup: CDR1 SGHTA, CDR2 FQGNSA. This CDR3 spans 15 amino acids. CDR3 protein: CASLTGTGFQNEQFF. In DNA, the CDR3 is TGTGCCAGCCTCACCGGGACAGGGTTTCAAAATGAGCAGTTCTTC.